These T cell receptor beta chains were read from a single sample in a study of control samples from healthy donors and cancer patients. Only in-frame clones appear in the TCRdb table, and some are missing; sequencing was by immunoSEQ multiplex PCR. The table lists about 120,000 clones, 70% to 90% of them singletons. The sample comprised blood. The receptor source for this set is a middle-aged man in good health. Each CDR3 is given with its conserved first and last residue. D genes are given only for firm matches. The size entry is marked missing in some rows and otherwise reads once, few, many or a size class.

j_gene | v_gene | abundance | d_gene | CDR3aa | CDR3nt
TRBJ1-3 | TRBV7-8 | NA | TRBD1 | CASSSTGAIGNTIYF | TGTGCCAGCAGCTCGACAGGGGCTATTGGAAACACCATATATTTT
TRBJ2-3 | TRBV5-4 | NA | NA | CASSPQGQGRQKSDTQYF | TGTGCCAGCAGTCCCCAAGGTCAGGGGAGGCAGAAGTCAGATACGCAGTATTTT
TRBJ1-5 | TRBV6-4 | NA | TRBD1 | CASSDYNWDRVIDFGNQPQHF | TGTGCCAGCAGTGACTACAACTGGGACAGGGTTATTGATTTTGGCAATCAGCCCCAGCATTTT
TRBJ1-3 | TRBV3-1/TRBV3-2 | NA | NA | CASSHGSSGNTIYF | TGTGCCAGCAGCCACGGCAGCTCTGGAAACACCATATATTTT
TRBJ1-2 | TRBV12-3/TRBV12-4 | few | NA | CASSFGSVYGYTF | TGTGCCAGCAGTTTCGGGAGCGTCTATGGCTACACCTTC
TRBJ1-3 | TRBV6-1 | NA | NA | CASSEYGNTPGNTIYF | TGTGCCAGCAGTGAATATGGGAATACTCCTGGAAACACCATATATTTT
TRBJ2-2 | TRBV9 | NA | NA | CASSVDGPNTGELFF | TGTGCCAGCAGCGTCGACGGACCGAACACCGGGGAGCTGTTTTTT
TRBJ1-2 | TRBV24-1 | NA | TRBD1 | CATSDRTGGRGYTF | TGTGCCACCAGTGACCGGACAGGGGGCCGTGGCTACACCTTC
TRBJ2-5 | TRBV5-4 | once | NA | CASSLSGIQTQYF | TGTGCCAGCAGCTTGTCAGGGATTCAGACCCAGTACTTC
TRBJ1-1 | TRBV19 | once | NA | CASQGSEVMNTEAFF | TGTGCCAGTCAAGGGTCCGAGGTCATGAACACTGAAGCTTTCTTT
TRBJ2-1 | TRBV4-1 | NA | TRBD2 | CASSNILAGRGNEQFF | TGCGCCAGCAGCAACATACTAGCGGGGCGGGGCAATGAGCAGTTCTTC
TRBJ1-4 | TRBV5-1 | NA | NA | CASSLAFEEKLFF | TGCGCCAGCAGCTTGGCCTTTGAAGAAAAACTGTTTTTT
TRBJ2-7 | TRBV18 | NA | NA | CASSEGGYEQYF | TGTGCCAGCTCAGAGGGGGGCTACGAGCAGTACTTC
TRBJ2-7 | TRBV12-5 | NA | NA | CASGSIRGPEQYF | TGTGCTAGTGGTTCTATTAGGGGCCCCGAGCAGTACTTC
TRBJ1-5 | TRBV27 | NA | NA | CASSLNGADSNQPQHF | TGTGCCAGCAGTTTGAACGGAGCTGATAGCAATCAGCCCCAGCATTTT
TRBJ2-5 | TRBV10-1 | NA | NA | CASSRTAQETQYF | TGCGCCAGCAGCCGGACAGCCCAAGAGACCCAGTACTTC
TRBJ1-6 | TRBV29-1 | NA | NA | CSVSWPNSPLHF | TGCAGCGTCTCCTGGCCCAATTCACCCCTCCACTTT
TRBJ1-1 | TRBV9 | NA | TRBD1 | CASSPRDRMNTEAFF | TGTGCCAGCAGCCCCCGGGACAGGATGAACACTGAAGCTTTCTTT
TRBJ2-4 | TRBV5-1 | NA | NA | CASSPSGQAANIQYF | TGCGCCAGCAGTCCCTCAGGTCAGGCGGCGAACATTCAGTACTTC
TRBJ2-2 | TRBV25-1 | NA | TRBD2 | CASSEVVSGLEYTGELFF | TGTGCCAGCAGTGAGGTTGTCAGTGGACTAGAGTACACCGGGGAGCTGTTTTTT
TRBJ1-1 | TRBV6-6 | NA | TRBD1 | CASRDRGQNTEAFF | TGTGCCAGTCGCGACAGGGGACAGAACACTGAAGCTTTCTTT
TRBJ1-6 | TRBV30 | NA | TRBD1 | CAWRPGTGSTSPLHF | TGTGCCTGGAGACCCGGGACAGGGAGCACTTCACCCCTCCACTTT
TRBJ1-1 | TRBV12-3/TRBV12-4 | NA | NA | CASSYANTEAFF | TGTGCCAGCAGTTACGCGAACACTGAAGCTTTCTTT
TRBJ2-2 | TRBV6-5 | NA | TRBD1 | CASSPSDRAIGELFF | TGTGCCAGCAGTCCCTCGGACAGGGCGATTGGGGAGCTGTTTTTT
TRBJ2-1 | TRBV10-3 | NA | TRBD1 | CAISERTGGNYNEQFF | TGTGCCATCAGTGAAAGGACAGGGGGCAACTACAATGAGCAGTTCTTC
TRBJ1-5 | TRBV29-1 | NA | TRBD1 | CSVQTGVGNQPQHF | TGCAGCGTCCAAACAGGGGTAGGCAATCAGCCCCAGCATTTT
TRBJ1-1 | TRBV10-3 | NA | NA | CAISDGNTEAFF | TGTGCCATCAGTGACGGTAACACTGAAGCTTTCTTT
TRBJ2-4 | TRBV30 | NA | NA | CAWSTATLGAQAKNIQYF | TGTGCCTGGAGTACCGCCACTTTGGGGGCGCAGGCCAAAAACATTCAGTACTTC
TRBJ2-1 | TRBV30 | NA | TRBD2 | CAWSFGGAGNEQFF | TGTGCCTGGAGTTTCGGGGGGGCCGGGAATGAGCAGTTCTTC
TRBJ1-2 | TRBV6-1 | NA | NA | CASSEAAENYGYTF | TGTGCCAGCAGTGAAGCGGCAGAAAACTATGGCTACACCTTC
TRBJ1-1 | TRBV5-1 | NA | NA | CASSLERTANTEAFF | TGCGCCAGCAGCTTGGAGCGGACAGCAAACACTGAAGCTTTCTTT
TRBJ1-4 | TRBV4-2 | few | NA | CASSQGGANEKLFF | TGTGCCAGCAGCCAGGGGGGAGCTAATGAAAAACTGTTTTTT
TRBJ2-3 | TRBV7-9 | NA | TRBD1 | CASSQSVGTGGTDTQYF | TGTGCCAGCAGTCAATCCGTAGGGACAGGGGGCACAGATACGCAGTATTTT